The present entry profiles one TCR beta chain with its context. Its specificity is not known. The data are from a study of T-cell reconstitution after alpha-beta-depleted transplantation in children. CDR1 is MNHNS, CDR2 SASEGT, per germline. V lost 6 bases and J 2 bases, leaving 11 bases between the germline ends. The CDR3 loop spans 13 amino acids. Construction of the TCRbeta library involved unique molecular identifiers. TCRdb itself ran the PCR reads through MiXCR, one entry per CDR3 protein. Of about 240,000 distinct CDR3 sequences listed, roughly 26% are singletons. Study results and caveats: Some patients' high day-60 TCRbeta diversity was traced to surviving recipient T cells and thymic progenitors. There were reportedly several hundred expanded graft clones from which alpha-beta T cells came about two months after transplant.

The TCR sequence derives from a girl aged 2 to 9 with Fanconi anemia, due to receive a stem cell transplant. The chain combines TRBV6-1 with TRBJ2-7; the D gene is possibly TRBD1 (6 bases). Sequencing used PBMCs, obtained before TCRalphabeta/CD19-depleted stem cell transplant. The CDR3: CASRAGTTYEQYF. The CDR3 nucleotides read TGTGCCAGCAGAGCCGGGACAACCTACGAGCAGTACTTC.